What follows are 29 T cell receptor beta chains derived from one specimen sequenced in a study of cytomegalovirus exposure and HLA in healthy donors. The PCR was carried out with 60 Vbeta primers and 13 Jbeta primers. Libraries were prepared by immunoSEQ multiplex PCR; TCRdb keeps only in-frame clonotypes and omits some of them. The table has about 120,000 clones, roughly 80% seen once. The material sequenced was PBMCs. All receptors derive from a male donor in good health and CMV-seropositive.

This chain's CDR3 is CASSQEGGETEAFF. Written as DNA, the CDR3 is TGCGCCAGCAGCCAAGAGGGGGGAGAAACTGAAGCTTTCTTT. The chain is built from TRBV4-3 and TRBJ1-1; D is perhaps TRBD1 (5 bases). Germline CDR1 is LGHNA and CDR2 is YSLEER. Trimming left V 0 bases short and J 5 bases short, with 10 bases between. The CDR3 extends over 14 amino acids.

This chain joins TRBV7-9 and TRBJ2-5; D is uncertain. Per germline, CDR1 SEHNR and CDR2 FQNEAQ (reference sequence). Trimming pared 1 base from V and 5 bases from J, leaving 14 bases between. The CDR3 loop spans 15 amino acids. CDR3 amino acids: CASSLVGEPWETQYF. The DNA of the CDR3 is TGTGCCAGCAGCTTAGTCGGAGAGCCATGGGAGACCCAGTACTTC. Full variable domain (outside the CDR3, taken from reference TRBV7-9 and TRBJ2-5): DTGVSQNPRHKITKRGQNVTFRCDPISEHNRLYWYRQTLGQGPEFLTYFQNEAQLEKSRLLSDRFSAERPKGSFSTLEIQRTEQGDSAMYLCASSLVGEPWETQYFGPGTRLLVL.

The gene calls are TRBV7-8 and TRBJ2-1; TRBD2 matches at 10 bases. Germline CDR1 and CDR2: SGHVS and FQNEAQ. The CDR3 covers 20 residues. With 3 bases clipped from V and 2 bases from J, the junction kept 16 bases outside the gene matches. The CDR3 protein is CASSFPSGLAATNTYNEQFF. CDR3 bases: TGTGCCAGCAGCTTTCCGTCTGGACTAGCGGCAACTAATACCTACAATGAGCAGTTCTTC.

This chain joins TRBV6-5 and TRBJ2-2, with D possibly matching TRBD1 (5 bases). V lost 0 bases, J lost 4 bases, and 9 bases lay in between. Germline V gene lookup returns CDR1 MNHEY and CDR2 SVGAGI. The length of the CDR3 is 15 residues. The CDR3 sequence: CASSYSGAGTGELFF. The CDR3 nucleotides are TGTGCCAGCAGTTACTCAGGGGCAGGCACCGGGGAGCTGTTTTTT.

Turning to this clone: The junction and the germline gene differ at one end; a read error may be behind it. The J gene is TRBJ2-3, the V gene TRBV28, with 9 bases lining up with TRBD1. Germline V gene lookup returns CDR1 MDHEN and CDR2 SYDVKM. CDR3 size: 14 residues. The DNA for the CDR3 is TGTGCCAGCAGTTTAGACAGGGGGACAGGTACGCAGTATTTT. This encodes CASSLDRGTGTQYF.

This clone was seen more than once but under ten times. This rearrangement joins TRBV11-3 to TRBJ2-2, with D tentatively TRBD2 (5 bases). V was pared by 1 base and J by 5 bases, with 8 bases between. This CDR3 comprises 14 residues. Germline V gene lookup returns CDR1 SGHNT and CDR2 YENEEA. The CDR3 reads CASSLGSGTGELFF. The CDR3 DNA follows: TGTGCCAGCAGCTTAGGATCGGGGACCGGGGAGCTGTTTTTT.

The CDR3 protein is CASSLGLAAPNNEQFF. Here the CDR3 DNA reads TGTGCCAGCAGCTTAGGGCTAGCGGCACCCAACAATGAGCAGTTCTTC. The rearrangement uses TRBV7-9 and TRBJ2-1; 7 positions agree with TRBD2. The CDR3 has 16 amino acids. V dropped 1 base and J dropped 5; count of bases not matched to a gene: 8. Germline CDR1 SEHNR, CDR2 FQNEAQ (reference sequence).

The chain links TRBV27 to TRBJ2-1, with TRBD1 identical over 7 bases. Trimming at V came to 5 bases and at J to 4 bases, leaving 2 bases not matched to a gene. Germline CDR1 and CDR2: MNHEY and SMNVEV (reference sequence). The CDR3 covers 13 residues. CDR3 bases: TGTGCCAGCAGTAAGGGACAGTACAATGAGCAGTTCTTC. Translated: CASSKGQYNEQFF.

V gene TRBV5-1 combines with J gene TRBJ1-6; D possibly corresponds to TRBD1 (6 bases). The CDR3 is 15 amino acids. Looked up from germline, CDR1 is SGHRS and CDR2 is YFSETQ. V shed 3 bases and J shed 8 bases, with 15 bases lying between them. CDR3 nucleotides: TGCGCCAGCAGCTACAGACAGGTTGCGGATTCACCCCTCCACTTT. Translation: CASSYRQVADSPLHF.

V gene TRBV7-9 combines with J gene TRBJ2-7; D remains ambiguous. This CDR3 is built from 13 residues. Germline CDR1 SEHNR, CDR2 FQNEAQ (reference sequence). The CDR3 here is CSTSTILDYEQYF. The CDR3 DNA is TGTTCCACCTCCACCATACTCGACTACGAGCAGTACTTC.

The genes are TRBV6-1 and TRBJ1-1; unclear D gene. The CDR3 contains 11 residues. V lost 6 bases and J lost 8, with 10 bases in between. The germline V gene has CDR1 MNHNS and CDR2 SASEGT. In DNA, the CDR3 is TGTGCCAGCAGCGGCAGCGTCGAAGCTTTCTTT. Amino acid sequence: CASSGSVEAFF.

A single count supports this clone. The same CDR3 also results from other DNA sequences found in this sample. This rearrangement joins TRBV11-2 to TRBJ2-5, with a tentative D call TRBD2 (6 bases). V was shortened by 1 base and J by 1 base, with 10 bases between the two germline ends. CDR1 is SGHAT, CDR2 FQNNGV, per germline. There are 15 residues in the CDR3. CDR3 nucleotide sequence: TGTGCCAGCAGCTTAGGCGGGAAGCCCCAAGAGACCCAGTACTTC. Protein: CASSLGGKPQETQYF. Full variable domain (remainder filled in from reference TRBV11-2 and TRBJ2-5): EAGVAQSPRYKIIEKRQSVAFWCNPISGHATLYWYQQILGQGPKLLIQFQNNGVVDDSQLPKDRFSAERLKGVDSTLKIQPAKLEDSAVYLCASSLGGKPQETQYFGPGTRLLVL.

The genes are TRBV10-3 and TRBJ1-1; D is perhaps TRBD1 (5 bases). The V end lost 5 bases, the J end lost 3 bases, and 10 bases lay between the germline ends. CDR1 is ENHRY, CDR2 SYGVKD, per germline. This CDR3 has 13 amino acids. The CDR3 DNA is TGTGCCATCAGTTCAGGGTGGGACACTGAAGCTTTCTTT. This translates into CAISSGWDTEAFF.

This sequence joins TRBV29-1 and TRBJ1-5; 10 nucleotides agree with TRBD1. There are 13 residues in the CDR3. Germline V CDR1 and CDR2: SQVTM, ANQGSEA. V dropped 7 bases and J dropped 6; count of bases not matched to a gene: 6. As DNA, the CDR3 is TGCAGCGCCCGACAGGGGGCAGGTCAGCCCCAGCATTTT. As protein: CSARQGAGQPQHF. The full variable domain, with the rest looked up from reference TRBV29-1 and TRBJ1-5, is SAVISQKPSRDICQRGTSLTIQCQVDSQVTMMFWYRQQPGQSLTLIATANQGSEATYESGFVIDKFPISRPNLTFSTLTVSNMSPEDSSIYLCSARQGAGQPQHFGDGTRLSIL.

This chain's CDR3 is CASSSTSGIYDTQYF. For the CDR3, the DNA is TGTGCCAGCAGCTCTACTAGCGGGATTTATGATACGCAGTATTTT. This chain connects TRBV7-3 to TRBJ2-3, with 10 bases that match TRBD2. Germline CDR1 and CDR2: SGHTA and FQGTGA. CDR3 length: 15 residues. With V trimmed by 4 bases and J by 6 bases, 7 bases remained unmatched.

V and J are TRBV28 and TRBJ2-2; 8 bases align to TRBD1. The CDR3 has 15 amino acids. Trimming took 5 bases from V and 4 from J; bases not matched to a gene: 6. Germline lookup yields CDR1 MDHEN and CDR2 SYDVKM. The CDR3 DNA sequence: TGTGCCAGCAGTCCCCGGACAGGGTCCACCGGGGAGCTGTTTTTT. This translates into CASSPRTGSTGELFF.

The chain joins TRBV7-2 to TRBJ2-7; 7 bases match TRBD2. Germline V gene sequence: CDR1 SGHTA, CDR2 FQGNSA. The CDR3 runs to 13 residues. Losses at the gene ends were 5 bases for V and 7 bases for J; bases not matched to a gene: 8. The DNA for the CDR3 is TGTGCCAGCAGCACCGGGGGAGCGGGGGAGCAGTACTTC. Its translation: CASSTGGAGEQYF.

This chain links TRBV6-5 with TRBJ1-2; no clear D. The germline V gene has CDR1 MNHEY and CDR2 SVGAGI. CDR3 size: 12 residues. The V end lost 7 bases, the J end lost 8 bases, and 14 bases lay between the germline ends. The CDR3 spells CASTPGFQGYTF. CDR3 bases: TGTGCCAGCACCCCGGGGTTTCAGGGCTACACCTTC.

The chain joins TRBV6-6 to TRBJ2-3; D not resolved. Germline CDR1 is MNHNY and CDR2 is SVGAGI (reference sequence). The CDR3 runs to 14 residues. Trimming shortened V by 4 bases and J by 1 base, and 9 bases separated the two germline ends. The CDR3 is CASSLKPRTDTQYF. The CDR3 region has the DNA TGTGCCAGCAGTTTAAAGCCTCGCACAGATACGCAGTATTTT.

The chain joins TRBV4-2 to TRBJ2-3; D perhaps matches TRBD1 (6 bases). Trimming took 0 bases from V and 7 from J, leaving 23 bases between them. The CDR3 totals 18 residues. Germline values: CDR1 LGHNA, CDR2 YNFKEQ. The CDR3: CASSQERNRGTGLNTQYF. CDR3 coding DNA: TGTGCCAGCAGCCAAGAGAGAAATAGGGGGACCGGTTTAAATACGCAGTATTTT.

Concerning this clone: The identical CDR3 is also encoded by other nucleotide sequences in the sample. The rearrangement uses TRBV30 and TRBJ1-2; 8 bases match TRBD1. Germline CDR1 GTSNPN, CDR2 SVGIG (reference sequence). This CDR3 is 13 amino acids long. Trimming removed 4 bases from V and 7 bases from J; junction bases left unmatched: 8. The CDR3 DNA reads TGTGCCTGGACATCACAGGGGGTAGGTGGCTACACCTTC. Protein product: CAWTSQGVGGYTF.

Comments on this clone: This specimen includes other DNA sequences encoding the same CDR3. The chain recombines TRBV7-3 with TRBJ2-1; 12 bases line up with TRBD2. From germline, CDR1 is SGHTA and CDR2 FQGTGA. The V gene end was trimmed by 5 bases and the J gene end by 4 bases; junction bases not matched to a gene: 3. CDR3 size: 15 residues. In nucleotides, the CDR3 is TGTGCCAGCAGCCCGACTAGCGGGAGATACAATGAGCAGTTCTTC. As protein: CASSPTSGRYNEQFF. Looking up the rest from reference TRBV7-3 and TRBJ2-1 gives the full variable domain: GAGVSQTPSNKVTEKGKYVELRCDPISGHTALYWYRQSLGQGPEFLIYFQGTGAADDSGLPNDRFFAVRPEGSVSTLKIQRTERGDSAVYLCASSPTSGRYNEQFFGPGTRLTVL.

The gene calls are TRBV5-1 and TRBJ2-7, with D possibly being TRBD2 (5 bases). V was cut by 0 bases and J by 9 bases, with 7 bases left in between. Germline lookup yields CDR1 SGHRS and CDR2 YFSETQ. CDR3 size: 11 residues. This CDR3 is CASSLGSGQYF. CDR3 bases: TGCGCCAGCAGCTTGGGCAGCGGGCAGTACTTC. Supplemented by reference TRBV5-1 and TRBJ2-7, the full variable domain reads KAGVTQTPRYLIKTRGQQVTLSCSPISGHRSVSWYQQTPGQGLQFLFEYFSETQRNKGNFPGRFSGRQFSNSRSEMNVSTLELGDSALYLCASSLGSGQYFGPGTRLTVT.

This chain joins TRBV7-6 and TRBJ2-4; TRBD2 matches at 8 bases. Germline trimming cut 1 base from V and 7 bases from J; bases unmatched to any gene: 6. Per the germline V gene, CDR1 is SGHVS and CDR2 is FNYEAQ. CDR3 size: 15 residues. This CDR3 is CASSLGAGDRNIQYF. Written as DNA, the CDR3 is TGTGCCAGCAGCTTAGGAGCGGGAGATCGGAACATTCAGTACTTC.

The J gene is TRBJ1-1, the V gene TRBV7-9; D might be TRBD1 (6 bases). The germline V and J ends were trimmed by 5 bases and 10 bases, with 20 bases remaining between them. The germline CDR1 and CDR2 sequences are SEHNR and FQNEAQ (reference sequence). This CDR3 is 14 amino acids long. CDR3 region: CASSKTRDQGRAFF. The DNA of the CDR3 is TGTGCCAGCAGCAAGACTCGGGACCAGGGGAGAGCTTTCTTT.

The chain joins TRBV7-3 to TRBJ2-1; TRBD1 aligns across 9 bases. V shed 5 bases and J 7 bases; nucleotides not matched to a gene: 6. Per the germline V gene, CDR1 is SGHTA and CDR2 is FQGTGA. This CDR3 contains 14 residues. CDR3 in amino acids: CASSVDRGSNEQFF. Written as DNA, the CDR3 is TGTGCCAGCAGCGTGGACAGGGGATCAAATGAGCAGTTCTTC.

This clone came up a few times. The genes are TRBV6-1 and TRBJ2-5, with TRBD1 matching 7 bases. The J call is doubtful: the DNA matches TRBJ2-7 better. The CDR3 is 16 residues long. CDR1 is MNHNS, CDR2 SASEGT, per germline. The CDR3 loop is CASSDRPGTESYEQYF. CDR3 sequence (DNA): TGTGCCAGCAGTGACCGCCCCGGGACAGAGTCCTACGAGCAGTACTTC.

Only a few counts were recorded for this clone. The gene calls are TRBV6-6 and TRBJ1-6; unclear D gene. V lost 1 base to trimming and J lost 8 bases, with 15 bases between them. This CDR3 has 16 residues. Germline CDR1 is MNHNY and CDR2 is SVGAGI (reference sequence). CDR3 DNA sequence: TGTGCCAGCAGTTACTTTCGCCGGGAGATTGATTCACCCCTCCACTTT. Its protein product is CASSYFRREIDSPLHF.

The rearrangement links TRBV13 to TRBJ2-1; weak D call: TRBD2 (5 bases). V was pared by 6 bases and J by 0 bases, with 12 bases between. The germline V gene encodes CDR1 PRHDT and CDR2 FYEKMQ (reference sequence). This CDR3 spans 15 amino acids. CDR3 sequence: CASSTSPSSYNEQFF. CDR3 nucleotide sequence: TGTGCCAGCAGTACTAGTCCCAGCTCCTACAATGAGCAGTTCTTC.